The source of this TCR beta chain is a study of glioma-infiltrating T cells after dendritic cell vaccination (dated by TCRdb to the mid-2010s). About the full investigation: A cohort of 15 glioblastoma patients from Phase I and II dendritic cell vaccination trials was included, of whom 9 were newly diagnosed and 6 had recurrent disease. Autologous tumor lysate-pulsed dendritic cell vaccination was administered to the patients between about 2003 and 2013. To make the vaccine, monocyte-derived dendritic cells were cultured for seven to eight days with IL-4 and GM-CSF and then pulsed overnight with autologous tumor lysate. Three intradermal dendritic cell vaccine injections were administered to patients at biweekly intervals in the arm below the axilla. Deep sequencing of TCR beta CDR3 regions was used to quantify tumor-infiltrating lymphocyte content and compare tumor and blood repertoires in dendritic cell-vaccinated glioblastoma patients. TCR sequencing metrics, including TIL content and tumor-blood repertoire overlap, were correlated with survival after dendritic cell vaccination.

Only one count was recorded for this clone. Its target antigen remains unknown. No much larger clone exists at a distance of one base, and base qualities are not known. Per the publication, the time point label means: after dendritic cell vaccination, including at tumor progression/relapse. Selection of patients required sufficient residual fresh-frozen tumor tissue and over two years of available survival data. Although molecular status otherwise differed among the glioblastoma patients, no patient had an isocitrate dehydrogenase mutation. PBMC were collected before vaccination, two weeks after the third vaccination, and at tumor progression when it occurred. The Qiagen DNeasy Blood extraction Kit was used to extract genomic DNA. TCRB CDR3 regions were amplified from roughly 1.8 ug genomic DNA, or all available DNA if less, using the immunoSEQ assay. For multiplex PCR, 60 forward primers for TCR V beta segments and 13 reverse primers for J beta segments were used. To estimate reads per starting template, synthetic control templates were spiked into each sample at limiting dilution. The Illumina HiSeq System generated 87 bp sequencing reads. The paper's processing steps were these. PCR and sequencing errors were removed by a nearest neighbor algorithm that merged closely related sequences. TCR overlap was defined as the percentage of unique tumor TCR beta sequences that were also found in the peripheral blood of the same patient. Here the immuneACCESS table is served through TCRdb, limited to in-frame sequences with V and J called. Missing clones are a known gap in these copies; in checked studies unresolved V genes cover under half, and the rest lacks a known reason. V and J calls and clone size are given by that table; D and trimming were obtained from the DNA. This sample lists roughly 85,000 clones; 85% were detected once. Of the sample, roughly 8.4% falls within the top ten clones.

What the authors observed across the whole study: TCR clonality showed no direct relationship with survival, which suggests that a diverse polyclonal response may be important. After dendritic cell vaccination, a higher estimated pretreatment TIL content predicted longer time to progression and overall survival. The cohort was small and heterogeneous, and full blood and tumor sets were available for few patients, with initial-recurrent tumor pairs available for even fewer patients. The response model built on TCR overlap across three groups was characterized as speculative, with prospective validation still needed.

Trimming removed 5 bases from V and 4 bases from J; the gene matches leave 4 bases unexplained. The CDR3 covers 14 residues, taking in both the cysteine and the phenylalanine. The only DNA kept is the CDR3, 42 bases in frame from the first base. The germline V gene (reference sequence) provides CDR1 SEHNR and CDR2 FQNEAQ. The rearrangement combines TRBV7-9 with TRBJ2-1; TRBD1 fits 8 bases in the junction. The specimen comprised blood, sampled after dendritic cell vaccination. This clonotype was sampled from a human donor with glioblastoma. At the DNA level, the sequence is TGTGCCAGCAGCATCGGACAGGGATACAATGAGCAGTTCTTC. It specifies CASSIGQGYNEQFF.